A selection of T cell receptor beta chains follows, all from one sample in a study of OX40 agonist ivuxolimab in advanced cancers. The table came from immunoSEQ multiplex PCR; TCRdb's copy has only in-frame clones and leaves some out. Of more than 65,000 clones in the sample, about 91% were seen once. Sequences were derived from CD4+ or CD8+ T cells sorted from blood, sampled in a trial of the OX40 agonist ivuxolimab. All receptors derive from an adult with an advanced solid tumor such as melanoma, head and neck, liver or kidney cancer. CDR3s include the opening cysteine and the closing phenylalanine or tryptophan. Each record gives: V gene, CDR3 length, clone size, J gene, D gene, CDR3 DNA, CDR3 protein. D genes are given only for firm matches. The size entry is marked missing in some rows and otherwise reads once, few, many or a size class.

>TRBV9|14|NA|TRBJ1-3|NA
TGTGCCAGCAGCGTAGGTGTCTCTGGAAACACCATATATTTT
CASSVGVSGNTIYF
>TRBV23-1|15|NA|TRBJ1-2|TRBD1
TGCGCCAGCATTCCCGGGGACAGTAAAAGATGGGGCTACACCTTC
CASIPGDSKRWGYTF
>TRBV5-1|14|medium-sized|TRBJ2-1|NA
TGCGCCAGCAGCTTCTTCATTGAGGGTAATGAGCAGTTCTTC
CASSFFIEGNEQFF
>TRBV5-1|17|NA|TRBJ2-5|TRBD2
TGCGCCAGCAGCTTCACCGGGACTAGCGGGGGAGCGGAGACCCAGTACTTC
CASSFTGTSGGAETQYF
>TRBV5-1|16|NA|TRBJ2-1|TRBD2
TGCGCCAGCAGCTTGGTCTTGGCGGGGGGGTTCAATGAGCAGTTCTTC
CASSLVLAGGFNEQFF
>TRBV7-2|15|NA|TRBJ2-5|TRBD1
TGTGCCAGCAGCCAAGGACAGGGGACCGGGGAGACCCAGTACTTC
CASSQGQGTGETQYF
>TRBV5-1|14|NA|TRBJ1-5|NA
TGCGCCAGCAGCTTGTCGGGGCCCTTGGAGACCCAGCATTTT
CASSLSGPLETQHF
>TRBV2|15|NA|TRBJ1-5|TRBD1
TGTGCCAGCAGTGGGGACAGTTTTTTAACTCAGCCCCAGCATTTT
CASSGDSFLTQPQHF
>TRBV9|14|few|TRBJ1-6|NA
TGTGCCAGCAGCGTGGGTAATTATAATTCACCCCTCCACTTT
CASSVGNYNSPLHF
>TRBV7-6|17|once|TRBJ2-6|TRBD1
TGTGCCAGCAGCTGGGGACAGGGATTGTCTGGGGCCAACGTCCTGACTTTC
CASSWGQGLSGANVLTF
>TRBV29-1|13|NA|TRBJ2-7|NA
TGCAGCGTTGAAGGAGGGACTCTCTACGAGCAGTACTTC
CSVEGGTLYEQYF
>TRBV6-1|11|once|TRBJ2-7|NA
TGTGCCAGCAGGGGTCCCTACGAGCAGTACTTC
CASRGPYEQYF
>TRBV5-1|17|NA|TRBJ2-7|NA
TGCGCCAGCAGGGTGGTCTTGGGGACGCAAAGCTCCTACGAGCAGTACTTC
CASRVVLGTQSSYEQYF
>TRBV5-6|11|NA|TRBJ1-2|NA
TGTGCCAGCAGCTTGGACAGGGGCTACACCTTC
CASSLDRGYTF
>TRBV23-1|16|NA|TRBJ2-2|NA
TGCGCCAGCAGTCAACGGGACCTCGGGGAGACCGGGGAGCTGTTTTTT
CASSQRDLGETGELFF
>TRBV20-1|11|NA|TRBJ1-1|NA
TGCAGTGCTAGCGGGAGCACTGAAGCTTTCTTT
CSASGSTEAFF
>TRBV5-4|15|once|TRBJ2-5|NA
TGTGCCAGCAGCCCTGGAGGGGGTGGCCCAAAGACCCAGTACTTC
CASSPGGGGPKTQYF
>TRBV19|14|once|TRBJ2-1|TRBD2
TGTGCCAGTATGAAGACTAGCGGGGTGTATGAGCAGTTCTTC
CASMKTSGVYEQFF
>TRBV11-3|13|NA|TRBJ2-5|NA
TGTGCCAGCAGCTTAGGGGTAGCGGAGACCCAGTACTTC
CASSLGVAETQYF
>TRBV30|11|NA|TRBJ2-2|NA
TGTGCCTGGGGGTCAGGAGGGGAGCTGTTTTTT
CAWGSGGELFF
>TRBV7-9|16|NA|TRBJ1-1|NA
TGTGCCAGCAGCCAAGGGACAACCGGGATGAACACTGAAGCTTTCTTT
CASSQGTTGMNTEAFF
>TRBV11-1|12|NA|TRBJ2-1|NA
TGTGCCAGCAGCTCACAGGGCAATGAGCAGTTCTTC
CASSSQGNEQFF
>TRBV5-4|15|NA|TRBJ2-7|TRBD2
TGTGCCAGCAGCTTGGTTAGCGGGGGGCAGTACGAGCAGTACTTC
CASSLVSGGQYEQYF
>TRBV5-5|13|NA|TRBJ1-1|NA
TGTGCCAGCAGCTTCAGCGGGGACACTGAAGCTTTCTTT
CASSFSGDTEAFF
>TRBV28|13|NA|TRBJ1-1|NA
TGTGCCAGCAGTTTATGGGGCAGGGAAGAAGCTTTCTTT
CASSLWGREEAFF
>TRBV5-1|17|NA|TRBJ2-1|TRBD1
TGCGCCAGCAGCTTGGCCGGTGGACAGGGTCCTTACAATGAGCAGTTCTTC
CASSLAGGQGPYNEQFF
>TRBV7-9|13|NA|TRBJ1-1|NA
TGTGCCAGCAGCTTCGCGGCGAACACTGAAGCTTTCTTT
CASSFAANTEAFF
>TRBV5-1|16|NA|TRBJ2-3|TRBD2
TGCGCCAGCAGCTTTGGGACTACTCGGGTAGAAGATACGCAGTATTTT
CASSFGTTRVEDTQYF
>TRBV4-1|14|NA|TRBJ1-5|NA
TGCGCCAGCAGCCAGGAGACGGGGTTTCAGCCCCAGCATTTT
CASSQETGFQPQHF
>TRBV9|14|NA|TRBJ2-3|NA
TGTGCCAGCAGTCAGTGGGCCGGCACAGATACGCAGTATTTT
CASSQWAGTDTQYF
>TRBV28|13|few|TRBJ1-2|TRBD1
TGTGCCAGCAGTGAGAACAGGGGGCTTGGCTACACCTTC
CASSENRGLGYTF
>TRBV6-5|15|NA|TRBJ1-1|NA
TGTGCCAGCAGCCGTACTCTGACAGTGAACACTGAAGCTTTCTTT
CASSRTLTVNTEAFF
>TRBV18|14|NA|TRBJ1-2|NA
TGTGCCAGCTCACCAGAGACGGGAGACTATGGCTACACCTTC
CASSPETGDYGYTF
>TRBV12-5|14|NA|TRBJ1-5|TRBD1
TGTGCTAGTGGGACGGGACAGACCCCCCAGCCCCAGCATTTT
CASGTGQTPQPQHF
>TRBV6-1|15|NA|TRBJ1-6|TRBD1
TGTGCCAGCAGTCCAAGGACAGGGTGGAATTCACCCCTCCACTTT
CASSPRTGWNSPLHF
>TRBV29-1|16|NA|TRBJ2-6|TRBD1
TGCAGCGTCGTCCAGGGGGCTGACTCTGGGGCCAACGTCCTGACTTTC
CSVVQGADSGANVLTF
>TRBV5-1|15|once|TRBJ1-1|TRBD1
TGCGCCAGCAGCGCCTACAGGGGTATGAACACTGAAGCTTTCTTT
CASSAYRGMNTEAFF
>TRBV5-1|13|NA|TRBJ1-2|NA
TGCGCCAGCAGCTTGGTGGGAGGGAGTGGCTACACCTTC
CASSLVGGSGYTF
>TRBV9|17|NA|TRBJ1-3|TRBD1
TGTGCCAGCAGCCAGGGGACAGTGACCTACTCTGGAAACACCATATATTTT
CASSQGTVTYSGNTIYF
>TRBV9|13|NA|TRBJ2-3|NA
TGTGCCAGCAGCGCACCTATACTTCATACGCAGTATTTT
CASSAPILHTQYF
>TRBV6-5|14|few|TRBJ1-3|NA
TGTGCCAGCAGCGGACCGACCTCTGGAAACACCATATATTTT
CASSGPTSGNTIYF
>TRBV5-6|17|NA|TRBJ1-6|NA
TGTGCCAGCAGCCCGCGGCCCGGGCTCTCCTATAATTCACCCCTCCACTTT
CASSPRPGLSYNSPLHF
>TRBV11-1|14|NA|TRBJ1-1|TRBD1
TGTGCCAGCAGCTTAGCCCAGGGGGACACTGAAGCTTTCTTT
CASSLAQGDTEAFF
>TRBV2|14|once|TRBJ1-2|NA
TGTGCCAGCAGGGTGGGTGGTGGGGGCTATGGCTACACCTTC
CASRVGGGGYGYTF
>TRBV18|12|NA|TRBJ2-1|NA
TGTGCCAGCTCCTTGACCCGCAATGAGCAGTTCTTC
CASSLTRNEQFF
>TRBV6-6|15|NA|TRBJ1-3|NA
TGTGCCAGCAGTAGACAGAGCAGCTCTGGAAACACCATATATTTT
CASSRQSSSGNTIYF
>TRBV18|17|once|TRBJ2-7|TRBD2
TGTGCCAGCTCCCCCACTAGCGGGGGGACCCGCCGCTACGAGCAGTACTTC
CASSPTSGGTRRYEQYF
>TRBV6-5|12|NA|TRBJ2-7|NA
TGTGCCAGCACCCTCTCCCGCTACGAGCAGTACTTC
CASTLSRYEQYF
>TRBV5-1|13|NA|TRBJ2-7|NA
TGCGCCAGCAGCTTGCCTTCCTCCTACGAGCAGTACTTC
CASSLPSSYEQYF
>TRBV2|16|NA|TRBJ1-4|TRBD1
TGTGCCGTAACCCGACAGGGAAGTCTTCGGAATGAAAAACTGTTTTTT
CAVTRQGSLRNEKLFF
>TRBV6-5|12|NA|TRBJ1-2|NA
TGTGCCAGCAGCCGACTCCTAGGAGGCTACACCTTC
CASSRLLGGYTF
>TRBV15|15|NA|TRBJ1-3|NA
TGTGCCACCAGCAGAGGTTGGGGAGCTGGAAACACCATATATTTT
CATSRGWGAGNTIYF